This TCR beta chain came from a study of CD8 T cells in ankylosing spondylitis. Broader study findings: The study looked at matched synovial fluid samples from ankylosing spondylitis patients. Disease-linked clones were reported to be significantly enriched there.

TCRdb reprocessed the 5' RACE reads via MiXCR and lists one record per CDR3 protein. Among more than 200,000 distinct CDR3 sequences listed, roughly a quarter were seen once. Losses at the gene ends were 2 bases for V and 0 bases for J; bases not matched to a gene: 6. The CDR3 runs 16 residues. Looked up from germline, CDR1 is MNHNS and CDR2 is SASEGT. As to this clonotype: Its antigen is undetermined.

The V call is TRBV6-1, the J call TRBJ2-7, with 8 bases identical to TRBD2. The source is a male donor with ankylosing spondylitis or in good health (not recorded which). Sequenced material: blood, either unsorted or a sorted T cell fraction (not recorded which). This CDR3 reads CASSESSGGFSYEQYF. DNA for the CDR3: TGTGCCAGCAGTGAATCCAGCGGGGGTTTCTCCTACGAGCAGTACTTC.